The clone carrying this TCR beta chain turned up a few times. Assay used: immunoSEQ multiplex PCR; TCRdb lists only in-frame clones, some missing. The sample carries approximately 250,000 clones, more than 75% recorded once. This entry comes from a study of blood T cell repertoires in COVID-19. There are 16 residues in the CDR3. Germline V lookup: CDR1 MDHEN, CDR2 SYDVKM. V lost 3 bases, J lost 1 base, and 8 bases stayed unmatched. The specimen was peripheral blood. The V call is TRBV28, the J call TRBJ1-1; 7 bases fit TRBD1. This receptor was identified in a woman aged 55-69 years with COVID-19, enrolled during active disease. The CDR3 is CASSFWDRVRNTEAFF. The CDR3, as DNA: TGTGCCAGCAGTTTCTGGGACAGAGTACGGAACACTGAAGCTTTCTTT.